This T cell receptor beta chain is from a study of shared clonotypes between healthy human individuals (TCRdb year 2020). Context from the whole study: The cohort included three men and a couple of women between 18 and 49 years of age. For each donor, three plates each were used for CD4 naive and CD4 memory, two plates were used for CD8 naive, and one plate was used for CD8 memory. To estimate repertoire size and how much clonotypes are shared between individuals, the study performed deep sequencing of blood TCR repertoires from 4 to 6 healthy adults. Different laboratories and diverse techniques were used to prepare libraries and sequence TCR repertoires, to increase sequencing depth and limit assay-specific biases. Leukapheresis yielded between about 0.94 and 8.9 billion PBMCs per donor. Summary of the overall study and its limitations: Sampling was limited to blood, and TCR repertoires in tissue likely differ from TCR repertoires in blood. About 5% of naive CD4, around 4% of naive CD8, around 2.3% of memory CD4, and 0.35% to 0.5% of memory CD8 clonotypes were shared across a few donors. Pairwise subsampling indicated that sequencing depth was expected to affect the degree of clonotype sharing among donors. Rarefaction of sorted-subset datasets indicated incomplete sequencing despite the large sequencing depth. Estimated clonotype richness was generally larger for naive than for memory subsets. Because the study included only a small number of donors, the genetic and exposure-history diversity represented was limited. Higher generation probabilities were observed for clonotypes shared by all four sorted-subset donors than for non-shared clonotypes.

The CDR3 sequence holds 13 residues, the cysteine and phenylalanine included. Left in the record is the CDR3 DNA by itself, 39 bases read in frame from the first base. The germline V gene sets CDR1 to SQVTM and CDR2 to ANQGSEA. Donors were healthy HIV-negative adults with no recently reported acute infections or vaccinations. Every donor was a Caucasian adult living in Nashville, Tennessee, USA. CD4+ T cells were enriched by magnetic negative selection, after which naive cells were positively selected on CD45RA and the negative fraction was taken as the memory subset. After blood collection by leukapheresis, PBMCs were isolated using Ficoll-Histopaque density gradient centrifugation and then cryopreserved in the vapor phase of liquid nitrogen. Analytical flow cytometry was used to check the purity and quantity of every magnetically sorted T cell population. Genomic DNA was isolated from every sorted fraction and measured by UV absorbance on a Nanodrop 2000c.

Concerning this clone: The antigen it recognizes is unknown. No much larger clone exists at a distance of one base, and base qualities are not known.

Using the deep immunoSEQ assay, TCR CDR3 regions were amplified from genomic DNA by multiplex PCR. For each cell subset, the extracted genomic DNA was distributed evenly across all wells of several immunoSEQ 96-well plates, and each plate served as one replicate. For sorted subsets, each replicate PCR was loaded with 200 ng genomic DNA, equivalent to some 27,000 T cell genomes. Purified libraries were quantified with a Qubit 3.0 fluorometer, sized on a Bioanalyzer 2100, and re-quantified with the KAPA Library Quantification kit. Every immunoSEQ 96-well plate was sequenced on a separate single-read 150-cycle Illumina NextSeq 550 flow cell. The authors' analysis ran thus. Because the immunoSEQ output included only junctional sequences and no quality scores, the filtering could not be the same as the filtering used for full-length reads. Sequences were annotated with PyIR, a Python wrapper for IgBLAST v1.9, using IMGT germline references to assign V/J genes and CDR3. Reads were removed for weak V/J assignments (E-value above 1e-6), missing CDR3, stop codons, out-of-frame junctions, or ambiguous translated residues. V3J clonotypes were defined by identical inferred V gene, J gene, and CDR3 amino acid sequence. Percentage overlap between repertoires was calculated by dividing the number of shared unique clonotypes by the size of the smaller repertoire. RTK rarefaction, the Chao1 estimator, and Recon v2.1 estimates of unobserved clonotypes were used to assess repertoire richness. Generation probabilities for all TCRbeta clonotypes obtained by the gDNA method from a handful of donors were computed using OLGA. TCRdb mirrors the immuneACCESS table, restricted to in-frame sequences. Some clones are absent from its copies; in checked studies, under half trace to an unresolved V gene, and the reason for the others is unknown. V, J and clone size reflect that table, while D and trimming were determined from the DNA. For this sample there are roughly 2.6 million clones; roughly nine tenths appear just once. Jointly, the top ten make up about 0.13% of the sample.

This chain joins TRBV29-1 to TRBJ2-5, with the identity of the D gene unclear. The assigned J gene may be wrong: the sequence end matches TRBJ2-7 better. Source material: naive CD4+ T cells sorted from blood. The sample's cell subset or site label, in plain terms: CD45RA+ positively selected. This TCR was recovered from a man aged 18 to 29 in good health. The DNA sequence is TGCAGCGTTGTCAGAGGTTTAAACTACGAGCAGTACTTC. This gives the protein CSVVRGLNYEQYF.